Sequencing of this TCR beta chain was carried out in a study of early T cells in non-severe SARS-CoV-2 infection (dated by TCRdb to the early 2020s). As for the study more broadly: Bulk RNA from unsorted whole blood was used for TCR sequencing, so alpha and beta chains could not be paired.

In this sample, this clonotype turned up a few times. Its antigen is unknown. The sample holds no much larger clone one base away, and base qualities are not on file. A case-control design nested within a healthcare worker cohort in London, UK, was used, with weekly nasopharyngeal swab PCR tests and blood sampling performed. Healthcare workers were recruited during the week of the UK lockdown, between 23 and 31 March 2020, and followed weekly for up to roughly 16 weeks. The receptor library was made with 5' RACE. For sequencing, a NextSeq 500 was employed. In the TCR library protocol, unique molecular identifiers were attached to individual cDNA molecules to correct for PCR bias and sequencing error. Sequencing covered both TCR alpha and beta chains, and within each sample the abundances of alpha and beta sequences were tightly co-correlated. Per the source publication's procedure: V gene, J gene and CDR3 annotation of TCR sequences was performed with Decombinator V4. TCRs were defined as expanded if a significant change between any two time points was detected under a Poisson model with p below 0.0001. TCR abundances were normalised to the total number of TCRs sequenced in each sample and reported as counts per million. A search of VDJdb, accessed on 1 November 2021, was run for TCRs annotated to CMV, EBV and SARS-CoV-2, with TCRs annotated for multiple antigens excluded. TCRdb passed the public sequencing reads through fastp at Q25 and MiXCR, retaining productive beta sequences. Each record represents a unique CDR3 protein, reported with the most common genes and DNA among its rows. These V and J calls rely on TCRdb rather than the paper's analysis. The sample profile shows around 58,000 distinct CDR3 sequences; around 8.3% of them were found once. Roughly a tenth of the sample is held by the ten biggest clonotypes.

Summary of the overall study and its limitations: Matching against VDJdb was skewed toward anti-spike CD8 responses, likely underestimated virus-specific expansions, and missed private and CD4 specificities.

Specimen: whole blood, collected at baseline. This clonotype was sampled from an adult who was a healthcare worker with PCR-confirmed SARS-CoV-2 infection or an uninfected control (not recorded which).

The nucleotide sequence reads TGTGCCAGCAGCCAAGATAGTTCGGGCGATCTCCTCCAAGAGACCCAGTACTTC. Translated, this gives CASSQDSSGDLLQETQYF. The rearrangement combines TRBV3-1 with TRBJ2-5, with the D gene call left open. Trimming costs V 0 bases and J 1 base, and their ends lie 18 bases apart. Taken from cysteine to phenylalanine, the CDR3 has 18 residues. Here the CDR3 DNA is all that survives: 54 bases in frame from base 1. The CDR1 and CDR2 encoded by the germline V gene (reference sequence) are LGHDT and YNNKEL.